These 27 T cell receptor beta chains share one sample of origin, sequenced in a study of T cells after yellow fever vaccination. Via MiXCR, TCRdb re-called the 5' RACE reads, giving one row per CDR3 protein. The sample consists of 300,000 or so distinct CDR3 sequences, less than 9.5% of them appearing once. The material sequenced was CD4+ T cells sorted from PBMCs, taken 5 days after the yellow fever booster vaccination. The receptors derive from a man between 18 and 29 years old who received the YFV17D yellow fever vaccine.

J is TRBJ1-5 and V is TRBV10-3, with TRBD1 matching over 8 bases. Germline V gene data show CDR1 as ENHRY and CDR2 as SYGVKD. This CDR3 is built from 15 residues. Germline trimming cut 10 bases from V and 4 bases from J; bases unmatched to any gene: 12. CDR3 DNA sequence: TGTGCCACTTCTCTGGACAGGGATTGGAATCAGCCCCAGCATTTT. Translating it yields CATSLDRDWNQPQHF.

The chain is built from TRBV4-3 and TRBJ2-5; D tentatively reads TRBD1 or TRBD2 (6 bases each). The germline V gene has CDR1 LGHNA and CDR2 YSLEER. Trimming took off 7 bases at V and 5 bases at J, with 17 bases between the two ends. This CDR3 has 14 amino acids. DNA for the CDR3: TGCGCCAGCACCTGGGGGGCCAGGCGGGAGACCCAGTACTTC. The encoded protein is CASTWGARRETQYF.

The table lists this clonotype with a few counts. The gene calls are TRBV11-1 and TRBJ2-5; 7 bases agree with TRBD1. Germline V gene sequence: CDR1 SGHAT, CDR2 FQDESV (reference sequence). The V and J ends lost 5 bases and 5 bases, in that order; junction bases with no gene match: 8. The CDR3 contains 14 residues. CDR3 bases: TGTGCCAGCAGCCTTCCGGGACAGACGGAGACCCAGTACTTC. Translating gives CASSLPGQTETQYF.

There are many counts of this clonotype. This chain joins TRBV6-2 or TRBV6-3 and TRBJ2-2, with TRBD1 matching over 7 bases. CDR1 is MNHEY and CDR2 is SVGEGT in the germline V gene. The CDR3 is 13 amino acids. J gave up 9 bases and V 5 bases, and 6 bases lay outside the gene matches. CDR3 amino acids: CASSRPGGWELFF. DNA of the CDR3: TGTGCCAGCAGTCGCCCAGGGGGATGGGAGCTGTTTTTT.

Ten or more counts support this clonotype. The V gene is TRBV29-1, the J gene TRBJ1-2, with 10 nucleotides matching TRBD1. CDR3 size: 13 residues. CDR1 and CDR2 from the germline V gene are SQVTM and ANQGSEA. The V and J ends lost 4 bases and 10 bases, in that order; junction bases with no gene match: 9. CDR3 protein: CSVGVGQGNSYTF. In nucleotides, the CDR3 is TGCAGCGTTGGTGTGGGACAGGGGAATTCCTACACCTTC.

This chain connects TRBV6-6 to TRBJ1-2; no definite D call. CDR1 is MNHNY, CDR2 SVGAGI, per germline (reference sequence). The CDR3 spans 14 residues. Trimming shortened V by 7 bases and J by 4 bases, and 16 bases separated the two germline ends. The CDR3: CASIPTGPGYGYTF. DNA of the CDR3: TGTGCCAGCATTCCCACGGGTCCGGGCTATGGCTACACCTTC.

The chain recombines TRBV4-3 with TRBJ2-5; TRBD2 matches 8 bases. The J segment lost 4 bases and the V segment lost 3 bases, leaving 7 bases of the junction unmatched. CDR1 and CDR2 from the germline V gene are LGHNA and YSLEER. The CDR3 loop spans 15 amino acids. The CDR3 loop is CASSQTGGLRETQYF. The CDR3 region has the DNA TGCGCCAGCAGCCAGACGGGGGGGCTCCGAGAGACCCAGTACTTC.

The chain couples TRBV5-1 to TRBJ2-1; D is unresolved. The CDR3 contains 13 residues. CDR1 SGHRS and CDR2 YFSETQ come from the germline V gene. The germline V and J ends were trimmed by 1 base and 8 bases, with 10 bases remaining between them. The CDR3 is CASSLNMGDEQFF. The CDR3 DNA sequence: TGCGCCAGCAGCTTGAATATGGGTGATGAGCAGTTCTTC.

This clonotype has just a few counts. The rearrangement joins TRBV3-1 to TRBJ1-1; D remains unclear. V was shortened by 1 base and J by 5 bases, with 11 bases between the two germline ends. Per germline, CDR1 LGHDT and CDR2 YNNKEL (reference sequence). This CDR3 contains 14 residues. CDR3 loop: CASSQAGGRTEAFF. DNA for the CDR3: TGTGCCAGCAGCCAAGCAGGCGGCAGGACTGAAGCTTTCTTT. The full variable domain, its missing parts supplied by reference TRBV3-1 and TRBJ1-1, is DTAVSQTPKYLVTQMGNDKSIKCEQNLGHDTMYWYKQDSKKFLKIMFSYNNKELIINETVPNRFSPKSPDKAHLNLHINSLELGDSAVYFCASSQAGGRTEAFFGQGTRLTVV.

In DNA, the CDR3 is TGTGCCACCAGCAGAGGGGGGGGCATGTTGGGCTACACCTTC. This codes for CATSRGGGMLGYTF. This chain links TRBV15 with TRBJ1-2; D may be TRBD1 (6 bases). The V gene lost 1 base and the J gene lost 8 bases, with 14 bases spanning the gap. The germline CDR1 and CDR2 sequences are LNHNV and YYDKDF (reference sequence). The CDR3 has 14 amino acids.

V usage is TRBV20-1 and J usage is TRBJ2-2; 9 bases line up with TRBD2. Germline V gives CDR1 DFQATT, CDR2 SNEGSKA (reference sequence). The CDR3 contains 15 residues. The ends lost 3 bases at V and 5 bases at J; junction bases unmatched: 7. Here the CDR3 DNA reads TGCAGTGCTAGGGAGGCGGGGGGGCCGACCGGGGAGCTGTTTTTT. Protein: CSAREAGGPTGELFF.

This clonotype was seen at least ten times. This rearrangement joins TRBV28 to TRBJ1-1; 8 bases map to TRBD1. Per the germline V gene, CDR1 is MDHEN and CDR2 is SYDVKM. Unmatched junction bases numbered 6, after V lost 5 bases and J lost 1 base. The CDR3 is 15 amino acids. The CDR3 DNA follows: TGTGCCAGCAGTAGAGCCGGGACAGGGAACACTGAAGCTTTCTTT. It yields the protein CASSRAGTGNTEAFF.

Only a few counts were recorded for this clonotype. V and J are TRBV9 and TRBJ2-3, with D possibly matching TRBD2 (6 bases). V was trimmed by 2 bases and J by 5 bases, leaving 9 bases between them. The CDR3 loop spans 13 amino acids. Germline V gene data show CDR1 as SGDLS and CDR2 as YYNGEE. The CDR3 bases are TGTGCCAGCAGCGTGGGGCGGGGAGATACGCAGTATTTT. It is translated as CASSVGRGDTQYF.

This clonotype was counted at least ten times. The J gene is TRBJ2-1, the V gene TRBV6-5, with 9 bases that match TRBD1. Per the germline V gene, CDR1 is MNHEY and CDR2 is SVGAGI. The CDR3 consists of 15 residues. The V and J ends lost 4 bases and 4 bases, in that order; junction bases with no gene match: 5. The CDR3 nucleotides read TGTGCCAGCAGTTCCACAGGGGGCGCTTACAATGAGCAGTTCTTC. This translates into CASSSTGGAYNEQFF.

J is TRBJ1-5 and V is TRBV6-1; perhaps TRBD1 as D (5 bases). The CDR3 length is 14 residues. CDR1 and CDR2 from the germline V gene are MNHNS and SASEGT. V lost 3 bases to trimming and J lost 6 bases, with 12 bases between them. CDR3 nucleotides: TGTGCCAGCAGTGAGACGGGGGGTCGTCAGCCCCAGCATTTT. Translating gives CASSETGGRQPQHF.

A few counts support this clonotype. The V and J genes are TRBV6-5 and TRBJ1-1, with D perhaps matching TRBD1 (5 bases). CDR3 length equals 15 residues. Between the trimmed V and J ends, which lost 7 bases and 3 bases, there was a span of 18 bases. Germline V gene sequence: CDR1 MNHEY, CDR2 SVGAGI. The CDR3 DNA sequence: TGTGCCAGCAAACAAACCGGGACTTTGGACACTGAAGCTTTCTTT. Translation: CASKQTGTLDTEAFF.

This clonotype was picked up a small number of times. The CDR3 region is CASSPQRDGSGAFF. In DNA form, the CDR3 reads TGTGCCAGCTCACCTCAACGGGACGGCAGCGGAGCTTTCTTT. V and J are TRBV18 and TRBJ1-1; D is possibly TRBD1 (5 bases). The CDR3 runs to 14 residues. Trimming shortened V by 3 bases and J by 10 bases, and 18 bases separated the two germline ends. Looked up from germline, CDR1 is KGHSH and CDR2 is LQKENI.

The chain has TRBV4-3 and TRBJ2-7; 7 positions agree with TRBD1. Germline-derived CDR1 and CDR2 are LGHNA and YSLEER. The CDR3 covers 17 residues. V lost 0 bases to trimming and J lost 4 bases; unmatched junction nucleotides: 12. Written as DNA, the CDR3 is TGCGCCAGCAGCCAAGAAACGCGTCCCAGGGGGTTGTACGAGCAGTACGTC. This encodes CASSQETRPRGLYEQYV.

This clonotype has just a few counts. In DNA, the CDR3 is TGCGCCAGCAGCCAAGAAAGGGTCGGCGAGCAGTACTTC. It yields the protein CASSQERVGEQYF. The rearrangement uses TRBV5-1 and TRBJ2-7; D unclear. V was clipped by 4 bases and J by 6 bases, with 14 bases between them. Germline V gives CDR1 SGHRS, CDR2 YFSETQ. CDR3 length: 13 residues.

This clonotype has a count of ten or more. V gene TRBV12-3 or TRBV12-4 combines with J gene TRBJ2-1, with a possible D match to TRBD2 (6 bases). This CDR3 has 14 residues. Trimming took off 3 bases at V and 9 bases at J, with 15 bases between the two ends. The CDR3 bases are TGTGCCAGCAGTTTTCAAGCGAGGGGAGGTGAGCAGTTCTTC. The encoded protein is CASSFQARGGEQFF.

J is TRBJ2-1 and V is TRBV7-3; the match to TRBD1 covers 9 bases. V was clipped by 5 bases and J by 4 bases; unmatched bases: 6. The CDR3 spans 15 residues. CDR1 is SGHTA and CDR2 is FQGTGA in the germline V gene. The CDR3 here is CASSKDRGEYNEQFF. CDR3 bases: TGTGCCAGCAGCAAGGACAGGGGCGAATACAATGAGCAGTTCTTC.

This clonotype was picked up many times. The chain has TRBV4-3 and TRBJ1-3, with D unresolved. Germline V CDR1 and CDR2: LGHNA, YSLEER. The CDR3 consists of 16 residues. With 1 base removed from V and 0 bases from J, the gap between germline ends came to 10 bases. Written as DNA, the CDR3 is TGCGCCAGCAGCCAAGTCCCAGGAAACTCTGGAAACACCATATATTTT. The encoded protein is CASSQVPGNSGNTIYF.

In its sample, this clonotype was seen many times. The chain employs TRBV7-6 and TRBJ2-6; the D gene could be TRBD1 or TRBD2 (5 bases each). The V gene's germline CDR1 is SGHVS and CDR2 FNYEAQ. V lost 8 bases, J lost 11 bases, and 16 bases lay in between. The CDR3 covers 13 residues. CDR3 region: CASSGPRGHVLTF. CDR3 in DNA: TGTGCCAGCTCCGGGCCCCGGGGCCACGTCCTGACTTTC.

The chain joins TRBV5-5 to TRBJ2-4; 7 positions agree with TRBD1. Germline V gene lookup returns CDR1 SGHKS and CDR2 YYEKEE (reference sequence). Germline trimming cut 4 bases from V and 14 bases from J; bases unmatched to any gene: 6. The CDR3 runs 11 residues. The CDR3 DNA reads TGTGCCAGCAGCCCCGGGACAGTCAAGTACTTC. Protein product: CASSPGTVKYF.

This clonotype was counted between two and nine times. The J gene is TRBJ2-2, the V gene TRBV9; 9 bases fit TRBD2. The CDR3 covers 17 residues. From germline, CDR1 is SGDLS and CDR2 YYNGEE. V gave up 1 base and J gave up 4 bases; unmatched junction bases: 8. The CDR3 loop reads CASSVTRGGLGTGELFF. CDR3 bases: TGTGCCAGCAGCGTAACGCGGGGGGGCCTGGGCACCGGGGAGCTGTTTTTT.

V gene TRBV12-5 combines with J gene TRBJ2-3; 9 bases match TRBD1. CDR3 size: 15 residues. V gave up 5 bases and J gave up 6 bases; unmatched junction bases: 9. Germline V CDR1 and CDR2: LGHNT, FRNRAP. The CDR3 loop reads CASGPGQGPADTQYF. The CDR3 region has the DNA TGTGCTAGTGGTCCCGGACAGGGGCCGGCTGATACGCAGTATTTT.

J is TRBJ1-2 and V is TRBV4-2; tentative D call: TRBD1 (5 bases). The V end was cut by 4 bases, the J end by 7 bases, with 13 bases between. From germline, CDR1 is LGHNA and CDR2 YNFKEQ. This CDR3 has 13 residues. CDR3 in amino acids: CASSRGRVVGYTF. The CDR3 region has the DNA TGTGCCAGCAGCCGCGGCAGGGTCGTTGGCTACACCTTC.